The 31 T cell receptor beta chains presented below share a single source sample, sequenced in a study of T cells in Graves' hyperthyroidism and ophthalmopathy (dated by TCRdb to between 2018 and 2020). The library was made by multiplex PCR. Sequencing relied on an Illumina HiSeq 2000. Amplification of TCR beta CDR3 regions was carried out from RNA transcripts. A first-round RT-PCR of the TCR CDR3 used the HTBI primer set with the Qiagen OneStep RT-PCR kit. TCRdb trimmed public reads at Q25 via fastp, called clones via MiXCR and kept in-frame beta chains. When rows share a CDR3 protein, they turn into one entry using the most common DNA and genes. Across this sample there are about 740,000 distinct CDR3 sequences, with less than 15% seen only once. The top ten hold about 10% of the sample. Sequenced material: blood. The receptors originated from a woman in her late teens or twenties with Graves' hyperthyroidism.

Remarks on this clonotype: This may come from a read error, since a much larger clone is one base off. The V call is TRBV11-3, the J call TRBJ1-2, with D unclear. The CDR3 loop spans 13 amino acids. Looked up from germline, CDR1 is SGHNT and CDR2 is YENEEA. The CDR3 spells CASGFLKGDGYTF. CDR3 nucleotide sequence: TGTGCCAGCGGCTTTTTGAAGGGTGATGGCTACACCTTC.

This clonotype was seen a handful of times. The chain couples TRBV15 to TRBJ2-1; 8 nucleotides line up with TRBD2. From germline, CDR1 is LNHNV and CDR2 YYDKDF (reference sequence). This CDR3 region has 18 residues. With 0 bases clipped from V and 1 base from J, the junction kept 8 bases outside the gene matches. CDR3 amino acids: CATSRDPLAGRSYNEQFF. Written as DNA, the CDR3 is TGTGCCACCAGCAGAGACCCCTTAGCGGGAAGATCCTACAATGAGCAGTTCTTC.

The sample holds many counts of this clonotype. V is TRBV2 and J is TRBJ2-1, with TRBD1 matching 9 bases. J gave up 8 bases and V 4 bases, and 9 bases lay outside the gene matches. Per germline, CDR1 SNHLY and CDR2 FYNNEI. The CDR3 sequence is 15 residues long. The CDR3 region is CASSVTGTGNHEQFF. CDR3 bases: TGTGCCAGCAGTGTTACGGGGACAGGGAACCATGAGCAGTTCTTC.

In this sample, this clonotype turned up many times. The V gene is TRBV20-1, the J gene TRBJ2-7; TRBD1 agrees at 10 bases. V lost 1 base to trimming and J lost 2 bases; unmatched junction nucleotides: 5. The germline V gene encodes CDR1 DFQATT and CDR2 SNEGSKA (reference sequence). There are 15 residues in the CDR3. CDR3 amino acids: CSARAGTGVPYEQYF. The CDR3, as DNA: TGCAGTGCTAGAGCCGGGACAGGGGTTCCCTACGAGCAGTACTTC.

This clonotype was found a few times. The genes are TRBV6-2 or TRBV6-3 and TRBJ2-7, with D perhaps assigned TRBD1 or TRBD2 (6 bases each). Germline-derived CDR1 and CDR2 are MNHEY and SVGEGT. The V and J ends lost 6 bases and 0 bases respectively, with 18 bases between them. The CDR3 totals 16 residues. The CDR3, as DNA: TGTGCCAGCAGCCTCACCCAGGGGAGGTTCTCCTACGAGCAGTACTTC. It codes for CASSLTQGRFSYEQYF.

This clonotype was recorded at least ten times. The genes are TRBV18 and TRBJ2-3; D remains unclear. V lost 0 bases, J lost 5 bases, and 9 bases lay in between. CDR3 length: 14 amino acids. Germline-derived CDR1 and CDR2 are KGHSH and LQKENI. The CDR3 protein is CASSPPLRRDTQYF. CDR3 bases: TGTGCCAGCTCACCACCGCTAAGGAGAGATACGCAGTATTTT.

V usage is TRBV20-1 and J usage is TRBJ2-5, with TRBD2 as a possible D gene (5 bases). The CDR3 consists of 14 residues. Between the trimmed V and J ends, which lost 1 base and 5 bases, there was a span of 14 bases. The V gene's germline CDR1 is DFQATT and CDR2 SNEGSKA (reference sequence). The CDR3 loop is CSARGVRGGETQYF. The CDR3 nucleotides are TGCAGTGCTAGAGGGGTGCGAGGCGGGGAGACCCAGTACTTC.

In its sample, this clonotype was seen many times. This chain connects TRBV5-1 to TRBJ2-7; no clear D. The CDR3 contains 13 residues. The V gene's germline CDR1 is SGHRS and CDR2 YFSETQ. V was clipped by 1 base and J by 3 bases, with 8 bases between them. CDR3 sequence: CASSLTPGYEQYF. The CDR3 nucleotides read TGCGCCAGCAGCTTGACTCCGGGCTACGAGCAGTACTTC.

This clonotype showed up many times. The gene calls are TRBV6-2 or TRBV6-3 and TRBJ2-7; the match to TRBD1 covers 7 bases. The CDR3 runs to 16 residues. Germline lookup yields CDR1 MNHEY and CDR2 SVGEGT. Losses at the gene ends were 0 bases for V and 2 bases for J; bases not matched to a gene: 7. The CDR3 here is CASSYSHRDSTYEQYF. The CDR3 nucleotides are TGTGCCAGCAGTTACTCACACCGGGACAGTACCTACGAGCAGTACTTC.

This clonotype was counted many times. One end of the junction varies from germline; a read error may be responsible. V and J are TRBV11-3 and TRBJ2-5; D remains unclear. CDR1 SGHNT and CDR2 YENEEA come from the germline V gene. The CDR3 extends over 11 amino acids. The CDR3 sequence: CASSLQQTQYF. CDR3 in DNA: TGTGCCAGCTCCCTCCAACAGACCCAGTACTTC.

This clonotype was seen repeatedly, ten times or more. The CDR3 reads CASSGVSGKWDEQFF. The CDR3 nucleotides read TGTGCCAGCAGCGGGGTTAGCGGGAAGTGGGATGAGCAGTTCTTC. The chain uses TRBV7-9 and TRBJ2-1; 8 bases agree with TRBD2. V gave up 5 bases and J gave up 8 bases; unmatched junction bases: 11. Germline V gene sequence: CDR1 SEHNR, CDR2 FQNEAQ (reference sequence). The CDR3 is made up of 15 amino acids.

This clonotype was observed a few times. The genes are TRBV9 and TRBJ2-1, with 10 bases fitting TRBD2. Germline trimming cut 5 bases from V and 6 bases from J; bases unmatched to any gene: 5. There are 14 residues in the CDR3. Germline values: CDR1 SGDLS, CDR2 YYNGEE. In DNA form, the CDR3 reads TGTGCCAGCAGTACCGGGACTAGCGTCAATGAGCAGTTCTTC. Its translation is CASSTGTSVNEQFF.

This clonotype appeared many times. The chain joins TRBV6-1 to TRBJ2-2, with 14 bases aligning to TRBD2. CDR3 length equals 16 residues. The V gene end was trimmed by 5 bases and the J gene end by 5 bases; junction bases not matched to a gene: 4. Germline loops: CDR1 MNHNS, CDR2 SASEGT. The CDR3 region is CASSYGLAGGTGELFF. In nucleotides, the CDR3 is TGTGCCAGCAGTTATGGACTAGCGGGAGGTACCGGGGAGCTGTTTTTT.

This clonotype was detected only a few times. V is TRBV25-1 and J is TRBJ2-5, with D possibly TRBD2 on 7 matching bases. V shed 4 bases and J shed 2 bases, with 20 bases lying between them. The length of the CDR3 is 17 residues. The V gene's germline CDR1 is MGHDK and CDR2 SYGVNS. Here the CDR3 reads CASSGGEGGARQETQYF. The CDR3 DNA is TGTGCCAGCAGTGGCGGGGAAGGGGGGGCGCGGCAAGAGACCCAGTACTTC.

There are a few counts of this clonotype. This rearrangement joins TRBV10-3 to TRBJ1-2; D uncertain. The germline V and J ends were trimmed by 1 base and 0 bases, with 9 bases remaining between them. The CDR3 covers 15 residues. Per germline, CDR1 ENHRY and CDR2 SYGVKD. CDR3 amino acids: CAISEFIGANYGYTF. CDR3 bases: TGTGCCATCAGTGAGTTCATAGGCGCTAACTATGGCTACACCTTC.

This clonotype was detected a few times. The gene calls are TRBV6-1 and TRBJ1-2, with D unresolved. V was shortened by 1 base and J by 4 bases, with 13 bases between the two germline ends. Germline V gives CDR1 MNHNS, CDR2 SASEGT. The CDR3 length is 15 residues. CDR3 nucleotides: TGTGCCAGCAGTGAAGTCGGGGTCACTACCTATGGCTACACCTTC. Its protein product is CASSEVGVTTYGYTF.

This clonotype came up many times. The V call is TRBV20-1, the J call TRBJ2-3; unclear D gene. The CDR3 consists of 12 residues. Germline V gene sequence: CDR1 DFQATT, CDR2 SNEGSKA (reference sequence). The V gene lost 6 bases and the J gene lost 4 bases, with 11 bases spanning the gap. For the CDR3, the DNA is TGCAGTGCAAGGTCCGTCCCAGATACGCAGTATTTT. Translated: CSARSVPDTQYF.

This clonotype occurred a few times. The chain is built from TRBV6-5 and TRBJ2-7; D is perhaps TRBD1 (5 bases). V was shortened by 2 bases and J by 3 bases, with 14 bases between the two germline ends. The CDR3 consists of 15 residues. CDR1 is MNHEY, CDR2 SVGAGI, per germline. The chain's CDR3 is CASSYGPGLIYEQYF. DNA for the CDR3: TGTGCCAGCAGTTACGGGCCAGGGCTGATCTACGAGCAGTACTTC.

This clonotype was detected many times. This chain joins TRBV18 and TRBJ2-1; D may be TRBD1 (5 bases). This CDR3 has 15 residues. The germline gives CDR1 KGHSH, CDR2 LQKENI. V was pared by 4 bases and J by 2 bases, with 12 bases between. In DNA form, the CDR3 reads TGTGCCAGCTCACTCAATCTAGGGGCCTACAATGAGCAGTTCTTC. Protein: CASSLNLGAYNEQFF.

V is TRBV12-3 or TRBV12-4 and J is TRBJ2-5, with D perhaps being TRBD1 or TRBD2 (5 bases each). The CDR3 loop spans 17 amino acids. Trimming left V 0 bases short and J 7 bases short, with 21 bases between. The CDR3 DNA is TGTGCCAGCAGTTTAGCGCTTCGTAGGGACCCCGAACGGACCCAGTACTTC. Amino acid sequence: CASSLALRRDPERTQYF.

The chain recombines TRBV7-9 with TRBJ2-7; 7 bases line up with TRBD2. Germline V gene data show CDR1 as SEHNR and CDR2 as FQNEAQ (reference sequence). The CDR3 runs to 15 residues. V shed 4 bases and J 3 bases; nucleotides not matched to a gene: 9. The CDR3 here is CASSSGTTYNYEQYF. The CDR3 DNA reads as TGTGCCAGCAGCTCCGGGACTACCTATAACTACGAGCAGTACTTC.

Comment on this clonotype: One end of the junction varies from germline; a read error may be responsible. The chain employs TRBV3-1 and TRBJ1-3; D remains unclear. Per the germline V gene, CDR1 is LGHDT and CDR2 is YNNKEL (reference sequence). The CDR3 has 11 residues. CDR3 sequence reads: CTSSQANTIYF. The CDR3 DNA is TGTACCAGCAGCCAGGCGAACACCATATATTTT. The full variable domain, rest sourced from reference TRBV3-1 and TRBJ1-3, is DTAVSQTPKYLVTQMGNDKSIKCEQNLGHDTMYWYKQDSKKFLKIMFSYNNKELIINETVPNRFSPKSPDKAHLNLHINSLELGDSAVYFCTSSQANTIYFGEGSWLTVV.

This sequence joins TRBV19 and TRBJ2-5, with 8 bases identical to TRBD1. This CDR3 has 15 amino acids. Germline V CDR1 and CDR2: LNHDA, SQIVND (reference sequence). With V trimmed by 3 bases and J by 5 bases, 8 bases remained unmatched. This CDR3 reads CASSIQQGAWETQYF. The DNA of the CDR3 is TGTGCCAGTAGTATTCAGCAGGGGGCTTGGGAGACCCAGTACTTC. The entire variable domain, with the rest obtained from reference TRBV19 and TRBJ2-5, is as follows: DGGITQSPKYLFRKEGQNVTLSCEQNLNHDAMYWYRQDPGQGLRLIYYSQIVNDFQKGDIAEGYSVSREKKESFPLTVTSAQKNPTAFYLCASSIQQGAWETQYFGPGTRLLVL.

This clonotype was seen ten or more times. The V gene is TRBV7-2, the J gene TRBJ1-1, with no clear D. Germline CDR1 is SGHTA and CDR2 is FQGNSA. V lost 1 base and J lost 0, with 9 bases in between. The length of the CDR3 is 15 residues. CDR3 in amino acids: CASSLGSWVNTEAFF. The CDR3, as DNA: TGTGCCAGCAGCTTAGGAAGTTGGGTGAACACTGAAGCTTTCTTT.

The chain uses TRBV15 and TRBJ2-1; 8 bases fit TRBD2. The CDR3 runs 16 residues. The junction had 10 bases not matched to a gene; V was cut back by 7 bases and J by 2 bases. Germline CDR1 reads LNHNV; CDR2 reads YYDKDF (reference sequence). The CDR3 region has the DNA TGTGCCACCACCACCCGACGGGGGGGCCCCTACAATGAGCAGTTCTTC. This sequence encodes CATTTRRGGPYNEQFF.

This sequence joins TRBV19 and TRBJ2-1, with D possibly called TRBD1 or TRBD2 (5 bases each). Germline loops: CDR1 LNHDA, CDR2 SQIVND (reference sequence). The CDR3 has 18 residues. Trimming left V 3 bases short and J 6 bases short, with 24 bases between. In nucleotides, the CDR3 is TGTGCCAGTAGTATCCCCGTACGGGACGACGGCTGGAGCAATGAGCAGTTCTTC. Protein product: CASSIPVRDDGWSNEQFF.

This clonotype was seen a handful of times. This sequence joins TRBV29-1 and TRBJ1-2; D remains ambiguous. The V end was cut by 1 base, the J end by 8 bases, with 5 bases between. Per germline, CDR1 SQVTM and CDR2 ANQGSEA. The CDR3 contains 10 residues. The CDR3 DNA reads TGCAGCGTTGAAGTAGAAGGCTACACCTTC. The encoded protein is CSVEVEGYTF.

This clonotype was picked up many times. This CDR3 is CASSEGGLAASYEQYF. The CDR3 nucleotides read TGTGCCAGCAGTGAGGGGGGACTAGCGGCCTCCTACGAGCAGTACTTC. The chain uses TRBV2 and TRBJ2-7, with TRBD2 identical over 11 bases. Trimming cost V 3 bases and J 0 bases; bases outside gene matches: 4. Germline values: CDR1 SNHLY, CDR2 FYNNEI. The CDR3 is 16 amino acids.

J is TRBJ1-2 and V is TRBV12-3 or TRBV12-4; 9 positions agree with TRBD1. This CDR3 has 16 amino acids. After removal of 1 base from V and 2 bases from J, the junction contained 5 bases not matched to a gene. The CDR3 reads CASSLDGDRENYGYTF. The CDR3 region has the DNA TGTGCCAGCAGTTTAGATGGGGACAGGGAAAACTATGGCTACACCTTC.

This clonotype came up many times. The rearrangement joins TRBV2 to TRBJ1-1; tentatively, D is TRBD1 (5 bases). The germline V gene has CDR1 SNHLY and CDR2 FYNNEI. Trimming removed 2 bases from V and 8 bases from J, with 15 bases in between. This CDR3 region has 14 residues. In DNA, the CDR3 is TGTGCCAGCAGTGAATGGTCAGGGAGGTTCGAAGCTTTCTTT. It specifies CASSEWSGRFEAFF.

This clonotype was recorded at least ten times. The V and J genes are TRBV18 and TRBJ1-1; D ambiguous. V shed 6 bases and J shed 1 base, with 6 bases lying between them. The germline gives CDR1 KGHSH, CDR2 LQKENI. The CDR3 runs 12 residues. The CDR3 DNA reads as TGTGCCAGCTCTCCAACGAACACTGAAGCTTTCTTT. This translates into CASSPTNTEAFF.